Following are 15 T cell receptor beta chains from one sample sequenced in a study of metastatic and nonmetastatic thyroid tumors. Through MiXCR, TCRdb re-clonotyped the PCR reads. The table shows about 93,000 clones, with 10% to 15% occurring only once. Every patient underwent thyroid surgery untreated. The sample was blood. The receptors here all came from a female donor with papillary thyroid cancer or a benign thyroid nodule (not recorded which). Some clones in this sample may be carry-over from other donors' samples.

This clone appeared many times. The genes are TRBV7-8 and TRBJ2-7; no clear D. CDR1 SGHVS and CDR2 FQNEAQ come from the germline V gene. The length of the CDR3 is 12 residues. Trimming stripped 1 base from V and 5 bases from J, with 6 bases between. The CDR3 is CASSLDRNEQYF. In nucleotides, the CDR3 is TGTGCCAGCAGCTTAGACCGGAACGAGCAGTACTTC.

This clone was picked up many times. The rearrangement links TRBV12-3 or TRBV12-4 to TRBJ1-1; 10 bases align to TRBD1. Trimming cost V 6 bases and J 5 bases; bases outside gene matches: 3. The CDR3 totals 13 residues. The CDR3 region has the DNA TGTGCCAGCAGGCGACAGGGGGCAACTGAAGCTTTCTTT. Translated, it gives CASRRQGATEAFF.

The CDR3 sequence is CASTEQGVLYEQYF. For the CDR3, the DNA is TGTGCCAGCACAGAGCAGGGGGTCCTATACGAGCAGTACTTC. The chain has TRBV2 and TRBJ2-7, with TRBD1 identical over 7 bases. J lost 4 bases, V lost 7 bases, and 10 bases had no gene match. The CDR3 sequence is 14 residues long. Germline V gene lookup returns CDR1 SNHLY and CDR2 FYNNEI.

This clone has only a few counts. A much larger clone sits a single nucleotide away, making a read error possible. The CDR3 nucleotides are TGCGCCAGCAGCCAAACCATTGGAACGGAAAAACTGTCTTTT. Translation: CASSQTIGTEKLSF. This chain connects TRBV4-1 to TRBJ1-4; D is unresolved. The CDR3 is 14 residues long. Germline CDR1 MGHRA, CDR2 YSYEKL.

There are many counts of this clone. The rearrangement uses TRBV9 and TRBJ1-6; the D gene is possibly TRBD1 (5 bases). Germline loops: CDR1 SGDLS, CDR2 YYNGEE. The V end was cut by 2 bases, the J end by 7 bases, with 16 bases between. The CDR3 runs to 16 residues. The CDR3 loop is CASSVNPGTENSPLHF. The CDR3, as DNA: TGTGCCAGCAGCGTGAATCCCGGGACGGAAAATTCACCCCTCCACTTT. Full variable domain (remainder filled in from reference TRBV9 and TRBJ1-6): DSGVTQTPKHLITATGQRVTLRCSPRSGDLSVYWYQQSLDQGLQFLIQYYNGEERAKGNILERFSAQQFPDLHSELNLSSLELGDSALYFCASSVNPGTENSPLHFGNGTRLTVT.

This clone has a count of ten or more. The same CDR3 can be traced to other DNA sequences in this sample. This chain uses TRBV5-1 with TRBJ1-4; TRBD1 agrees at 11 bases. Germline lookup yields CDR1 SGHRS and CDR2 YFSETQ. With 3 bases clipped from V and 4 bases from J, the junction kept 5 bases outside the gene matches. The CDR3 runs to 16 residues. Here the CDR3 reads CASSSFGTGGNEKLFF. CDR3 coding DNA: TGCGCCAGCAGCTCGTTTGGGACAGGGGGTAATGAAAAACTGTTTTTT.

This clone has ten or more counts. The rearrangement links TRBV11-2 to TRBJ2-3, with 8 bases aligning to TRBD2. This CDR3 contains 18 residues. CDR1 is SGHAT, CDR2 FQNNGV, per germline. V lost 0 bases and J lost 5; bases outside the gene matches: 13. CDR3 nucleotide sequence: TGTGCCAGCAGCTTAGAGGGTCCGGGGGGGGCGGGAGGAGATACGCAGTATTTT. It is translated as CASSLEGPGGAGGDTQYF.

This clone was observed many times. The V call is TRBV2, the J call TRBJ1-4; perhaps TRBD1 as D (5 bases). Germline V gene data show CDR1 as SNHLY and CDR2 as FYNNEI. With 4 bases removed from V and 1 base from J, the gap between germline ends came to 10 bases. CDR3 length: 15 residues. The CDR3 here is CASSGRRGTNEKLFF. CDR3 bases: TGTGCCAGCAGTGGGCGGAGGGGAACTAATGAAAAACTGTTTTTT.

The chain carries TRBV20-1 and TRBJ1-1, with TRBD1 matching over 7 bases. CDR1 is DFQATT and CDR2 is SNEGSKA in the germline V gene (reference sequence). This CDR3 region has 20 residues. After removal of 0 bases from V and 1 base from J, the junction contained 20 bases not matched to a gene. The CDR3 is CSARDLVRPHRGSRNTEAFF. CDR3 DNA sequence: TGCAGTGCTAGAGATCTCGTCCGTCCTCACAGGGGCTCCCGGAACACTGAAGCTTTCTTT.

This clone has at least ten counts. The rearrangement uses TRBV30 and TRBJ2-1, with 8 bases lining up with TRBD2. V was clipped by 0 bases and J by 7 bases; unmatched bases: 5. The CDR3 totals 14 residues. From germline, CDR1 is GTSNPN and CDR2 SVGIG (reference sequence). The CDR3 is CAWSVVAGRNEQFF. For the CDR3, the DNA is TGTGCCTGGAGTGTGGTAGCGGGAAGGAATGAGCAGTTCTTC.

In regard to this clone: Germline is not matched at one junction end, which may reflect a read error. The chain joins TRBV6-1 to TRBJ2-1; 9 bases match TRBD2. The germline V gene encodes CDR1 MNHNS and CDR2 SASEGT. CDR3 size: 15 residues. In DNA form, the CDR3 reads TGTGACAGCAGCAGTAGCGGGGGTTCCTACAATGAGCAGTTCTTC. This codes for CDSSSSGGSYNEQFF.

This clone was seen ten or more times. This chain connects TRBV29-1 to TRBJ2-1, with D perhaps matching TRBD2 (5 bases). In germline, CDR1 is SQVTM, CDR2 ANQGSEA. The CDR3 runs 14 residues. Between the trimmed V and J ends, which lost 8 bases and 6 bases, there was a span of 20 bases. As DNA, the CDR3 is TGCAGCTCTCTACCCTGGCTAGGAGGCAATGAGCAGTTCTTC. It encodes CSSLPWLGGNEQFF.

As concerns this clone: A much larger clone lies one base from this, so it may be a read error. This chain links TRBV7-9 with TRBJ2-5, with TRBD2 matching 14 bases. The CDR3 contains 17 residues. Trimming removed 5 bases from V and 1 base from J; junction bases left unmatched: 6. The germline V gene has CDR1 SEHNR and CDR2 FQNEAQ (reference sequence). In DNA form, the CDR3 reads TGTGCCAGCAGCATGGGACTAGCGGGAGTTCCCCAAGAGACCCAGTACTTC. It translates to CASSMGLAGVPQETQYF.

Ten or more counts support this clone. This chain joins TRBV18 and TRBJ2-5, with 12 bases that match TRBD2. Germline trimming cut 3 bases from V and 4 bases from J; bases unmatched to any gene: 3. This CDR3 comprises 15 residues. The germline V gene encodes CDR1 KGHSH and CDR2 LQKENI. This CDR3 is CASSPRLAGVETQYF. The CDR3 nucleotides read TGTGCCAGCTCACCGAGACTAGCGGGAGTAGAGACCCAGTACTTC.

This clone showed up many times. J is TRBJ2-1 and V is TRBV3-1, with 7 nucleotides matching TRBD2. In germline, CDR1 is LGHDT, CDR2 YNNKEL (reference sequence). V shed 1 base and J 2 bases; nucleotides not matched to a gene: 2. The CDR3 runs 15 residues. Here the CDR3 reads CASSQASGAYNEQFF. CDR3 coding DNA: TGTGCCAGCAGCCAAGCTAGCGGAGCCTACAATGAGCAGTTCTTC.